The 8 T cell receptor beta chains in this list originate from one sample, sequenced in a study of T cells after yellow fever vaccination. One entry per CDR3 protein, called by TCRdb with MiXCR from the 5' RACE reads. The sample lists roughly 74,000 distinct CDR3 sequences, approximately 6.9% occurring once. The sequenced sample was CD8+ T cells sorted from PBMCs, obtained 5 days after the first yellow fever vaccination. Source of these receptors: a man aged 18 to 29 who received the YFV17D yellow fever vaccine.

This clonotype was seen more than once but under ten times. The chain joins TRBV7-9 to TRBJ2-7; D is unclear. Trimming left V 0 bases short and J 0 bases short, with 15 bases between. Germline V lookup: CDR1 SEHNR, CDR2 FQNEAQ (reference sequence). The CDR3 has 17 amino acids. Written as DNA, the CDR3 is TGTGCCAGCAGCTTAGCCCTCTTAGAGTTAAGCTCCTACGAGCAGTACTTC. Translated: CASSLALLELSSYEQYF.

This clonotype was detected a few times. V usage is TRBV7-2 and J usage is TRBJ2-7; D is perhaps TRBD1 (6 bases). The CDR3 contains 16 residues. Trimming pared 5 bases from V and 1 base from J, leaving 18 bases between. The germline V gene encodes CDR1 SGHTA and CDR2 FQGNSA. CDR3 residues: CASSPRGSLLSYEQYV. The CDR3 nucleotides read TGTGCCAGCAGCCCCAGGGGCTCCCTTTTATCCTACGAGCAGTACGTC.

The chain uses TRBV5-4 and TRBJ2-7; D might be TRBD1 (6 bases). The V gene's germline CDR1 is SGHNT and CDR2 YYREEE (reference sequence). The germline V and J ends were trimmed by 0 bases and 5 bases, with 12 bases remaining between them. This CDR3 is built from 14 residues. CDR3 sequence: CASSLGRGLDEQYF. For the CDR3, the DNA is TGTGCCAGCAGCTTGGGCAGGGGTCTCGACGAGCAGTACTTC. Using reference TRBV5-4 and TRBJ2-7 for the parts outside the CDR3, the full variable domain is ETGVTQSPTHLIKTRGQQVTLRCSSQSGHNTVSWYQQALGQGPQFIFQYYREEENGRGNFPPRFSGLQFPNYSSELNVNALELDDSALYLCASSLGRGLDEQYFGPGTRLTVT.

This clonotype has a count of ten or more. The chain recombines TRBV12-3 or TRBV12-4 with TRBJ2-1; no definite D call. The CDR3 extends over 13 amino acids. V shed 4 bases and J shed 3 bases, with 7 bases lying between them. The CDR3 spells CASSSMNYNEQFF. The CDR3 bases are TGTGCCAGCAGTTCGATGAACTACAATGAGCAGTTCTTC.

This clonotype was seen a few times. The chain is built from TRBV27 and TRBJ2-5; D may be TRBD1 or TRBD2 (5 bases each). V was shortened by 6 bases and J by 5 bases, with 16 bases between the two germline ends. The CDR3 spans 14 residues. Germline CDR1 reads MNHEY; CDR2 reads SMNVEV (reference sequence). This CDR3 reads CASRKIGAIETQYF. The CDR3 coding sequence is TGTGCCAGCAGGAAAATCGGGGCCATCGAGACCCAGTACTTC.

Turning to this clonotype: A read error may explain this, as a much larger clone is one base away. This chain joins TRBV7-9 and TRBJ2-4; D is unresolved. This CDR3 is 13 amino acids long. Per germline, CDR1 SEHNR and CDR2 FQNEAQ (reference sequence). V dropped 3 bases and J dropped 11 bases, with 14 bases sitting between them. The CDR3 DNA reads as TGTGCCAGCAGCTTCCCGGGCGCTGGGGTTCAGTACTTC. Residues: CASSFPGAGVQYF.

The chain employs TRBV29-1 and TRBJ1-6, with unresolved D. The CDR3 covers 16 residues. Looked up from germline, CDR1 is SQVTM and CDR2 is ANQGSEA. V was shortened by 6 bases and J by 6 bases, with 21 bases between the two germline ends. The DNA for the CDR3 is TGCAGCGTCAACCGGACCGCTGTCCGAGTTAATTCACCCCTCCACTTT. Translating it yields CSVNRTAVRVNSPLHF.

The chain carries TRBV24-1 and TRBJ2-3, with D unresolved. The length of the CDR3 is 16 residues. CDR1 is KGHDR and CDR2 is SFDVKD in the germline V gene. V was trimmed by 2 bases and J by 1 base, leaving 12 bases between them. The CDR3 sequence: CATSDYVRKGTDTQYF. The CDR3 DNA sequence: TGTGCCACCAGTGATTACGTTCGTAAAGGCACAGATACGCAGTATTTT.